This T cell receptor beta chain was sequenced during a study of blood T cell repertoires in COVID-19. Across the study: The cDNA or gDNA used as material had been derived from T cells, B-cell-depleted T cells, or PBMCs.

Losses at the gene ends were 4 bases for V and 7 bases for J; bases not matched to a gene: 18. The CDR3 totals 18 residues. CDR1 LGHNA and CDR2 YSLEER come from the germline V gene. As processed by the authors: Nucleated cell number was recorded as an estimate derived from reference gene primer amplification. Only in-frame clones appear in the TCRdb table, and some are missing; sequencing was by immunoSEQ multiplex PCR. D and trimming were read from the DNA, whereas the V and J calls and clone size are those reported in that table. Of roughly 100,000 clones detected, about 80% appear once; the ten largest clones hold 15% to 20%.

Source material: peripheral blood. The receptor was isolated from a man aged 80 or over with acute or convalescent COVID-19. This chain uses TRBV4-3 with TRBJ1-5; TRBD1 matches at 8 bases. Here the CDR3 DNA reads TGCGCCAGCAGCCCGAGGACAGGGTCGGCCTCAGCGGACCAGCCCCAGCATTTT. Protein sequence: CASSPRTGSASADQPQHF.